This TCR beta chain was identified during a study of breast tumors, draining lymph nodes, adjacent tissues. Study-wide points: The lymph node origin of tumor T cells was framed as consistent with a hypothesis, not demonstrated.

This clonotype was seen at least ten times. Its antigen is not identified. One entry per CDR3 protein results from TCRdb running MiXCR on the multiplex PCR reads. In the table there are just under 65,000 distinct CDR3 sequences, less than 60% of which are singletons. The ends lost 3 bases at V and 7 bases at J; junction bases unmatched: 6. From germline, CDR1 is SGDLS and CDR2 YYNGEE. The CDR3 is 15 residues long. This chain connects TRBV9 to TRBJ2-7, with TRBD2 identical over 14 bases. This receptor was identified in a female donor with breast cancer. Some clones in this sample may be carry-over from other donors' samples. The sample consisted of breast tumor tissue. CDR3 in amino acids: CASSDGLAGGREQYF. In DNA, the CDR3 is TGTGCCAGCAGCGATGGACTAGCGGGAGGCAGGGAGCAGTACTTC.